Below are 28 T cell receptor beta chains sequenced from a single sample in a study of T-cell memory formation after mild COVID-19. TCRdb independently ran MiXCR on the 5' RACE reads; one entry per CDR3 protein. The data hold approximately 290,000 distinct CDR3 sequences, with around a sixth observed a single time. The sequenced material came from PBMCs or a T cell subset sorted from them (not recorded which). The receptor source for this set is a man in his late teens or twenties who had mild COVID-19 (a few samples of this study predate the infection). Cell type and time point are not known.

The chain links TRBV12-3 or TRBV12-4 to TRBJ2-5; D not certain. The CDR3 extends over 10 amino acids. The V and J ends lost 5 bases and 5 bases respectively, with 3 bases between them. CDR3 region: CASSNETQYF. The CDR3 DNA is TGTGCCAGCAGTAATGAGACCCAGTACTTC.

The rearrangement joins TRBV11-2 to TRBJ2-7; D possibly matches TRBD1 or TRBD2 (5 bases each). The CDR3 spans 14 residues. V was shortened by 7 bases and J by 3 bases, with 16 bases between the two germline ends. Germline loops: CDR1 SGHAT, CDR2 FQNNGV. CDR3 residues: CASILTGTDYEQYV. CDR3 in DNA: TGTGCCAGCATCCTGACCGGGACGGACTACGAGCAGTACGTC.

The V call is TRBV12-3 or TRBV12-4, the J call TRBJ2-1; no definite D call. V lost 3 bases, J lost 8 bases, and 14 bases lay in between. There are 14 residues in the CDR3. The CDR3 DNA reads as TGTGCCAGCAGTTTTCATCCCCTGGACGATGAGCAGTTCTTC. Residues: CASSFHPLDDEQFF.

The sample holds one count of this clonotype. J is TRBJ2-3 and V is TRBV7-2, with a tentative D call TRBD2 (5 bases). CDR1 is SGHTA, CDR2 FQGNSA, per germline. This CDR3 has 12 amino acids. Trimming took 5 bases from V and 14 from J, leaving 17 bases between them. The CDR3 DNA reads as TGTGCCAGCAGCCCGGGGTTCGAAGGTCCGTATTTT. Encoded protein: CASSPGFEGPYF.

This clonotype was found a few times. The gene calls are TRBV12-3 or TRBV12-4 and TRBJ2-7; 7 positions match TRBD2. The CDR3 extends over 14 amino acids. Trimming at V came to 5 bases and at J to 3 bases, leaving 7 bases not matched to a gene. Here the CDR3 DNA reads TGTGCCAGCAGTCTGGGGGGGGTCGGCTACGAGCAGTACTTC. Its translation is CASSLGGVGYEQYF.

This chain uses TRBV29-1 with TRBJ1-2; 9 positions match TRBD1. The CDR3 loop spans 13 amino acids. Germline CDR1 and CDR2: SQVTM and ANQGSEA. Trimming removed 5 bases from V and 5 bases from J; junction bases left unmatched: 6. The CDR3 is CSVTGQGTYGYTF. The CDR3 DNA follows: TGCAGCGTTACGGGACAGGGAACGTATGGCTACACCTTC.

CDR3: CASSTRRSGNTIYF. The CDR3 DNA reads TGTGCCAGCAGTACTCGCCGTTCTGGAAACACCATATATTTT. This chain uses TRBV7-2 with TRBJ1-3; no clear D gene. This CDR3 is built from 14 residues. The V and J ends lost 6 bases and 1 base respectively, with 10 bases between them. Germline V CDR1 and CDR2: SGHTA, FQGNSA.

The chain has TRBV3-1 and TRBJ2-5; D remains ambiguous. The CDR3 is 13 residues long. Germline V gene data show CDR1 as LGHDT and CDR2 as YNNKEL (reference sequence). V lost 2 bases and J lost 1, with 5 bases in between. CDR3 sequence (DNA): TGTGCCAGCAGCCAATCTCGCCAAGAGACCCAGTACTTC. Protein sequence: CASSQSRQETQYF.

This clonotype was picked up a small number of times. The CDR3 DNA reads as TGTGCCAGCAGTTACGGCCAGGTGAACACTGAAGCTTTCTTT. Protein: CASSYGQVNTEAFF. The chain carries TRBV6-5 and TRBJ1-1, with unresolved D. With 2 bases removed from V and 0 bases from J, the gap between germline ends came to 7 bases. This CDR3 is 14 amino acids long. Germline V gene data show CDR1 as MNHEY and CDR2 as SVGAGI.

This clonotype was counted ten times or more. V is TRBV6-5 and J is TRBJ2-1, with a possible D match to TRBD1 (6 bases). Germline CDR1 MNHEY, CDR2 SVGAGI. The V gene lost 8 bases and the J gene lost 0 bases, with 8 bases spanning the gap. The CDR3 contains 13 residues. CDR3 coding DNA: TGTGCCAGCGGGGGCAGCTCCTACAATGAGCAGTTCTTC. Amino acid sequence: CASGGSSYNEQFF.

The chain combines TRBV6-2 or TRBV6-3 with TRBJ1-1; D unclear. CDR1 is MNHEY and CDR2 is SVGEGT in the germline V gene. V was cut by 5 bases and J by 2 bases, with 15 bases left in between. The CDR3 extends over 15 amino acids. The CDR3, as DNA: TGTGCCAGCAGTGACTGGACCGATGTCAACACTGAAGCTTTCTTT. Protein sequence: CASSDWTDVNTEAFF.

This clonotype was counted a few times. The chain couples TRBV10-3 to TRBJ1-5; a weak D match, TRBD1 (6 bases). The length of the CDR3 is 16 residues. Per the germline V gene, CDR1 is ENHRY and CDR2 is SYGVKD. The ends were cut back, 3 bases at V and 0 bases at J, with 12 bases in the middle. The CDR3 region is CAISDPGQFSNQPQHF. CDR3 in DNA: TGTGCCATCAGTGACCCAGGACAGTTTAGCAATCAGCCCCAGCATTTT.

This clonotype was observed a few times. The J gene is TRBJ2-1, the V gene TRBV7-2, with D perhaps matching TRBD1 (5 bases). In germline, CDR1 is SGHTA, CDR2 FQGNSA. V dropped 1 base and J dropped 16 bases, with 17 bases sitting between them. The CDR3 is 13 amino acids. The CDR3 reads CASSLDPVDSRFF. In DNA form, the CDR3 reads TGTGCCAGCAGCTTAGACCCGGTCGACAGCCGTTTCTTC.

This clonotype appeared a few times. The chain links TRBV27 to TRBJ2-5; D unclear. With 6 bases removed from V and 3 bases from J, the gap between germline ends came to 11 bases. CDR3 length: 13 amino acids. CDR1 is MNHEY and CDR2 is SMNVEV in the germline V gene (reference sequence). The chain's CDR3 is CASSPWTKETQYF. DNA for the CDR3: TGTGCCAGCAGCCCATGGACGAAAGAGACCCAGTACTTC.

The rearrangement links TRBV4-1 to TRBJ1-2, with 8 positions matching TRBD1. This CDR3 region has 16 residues. CDR1 MGHRA and CDR2 YSYEKL come from the germline V gene. Trimming cost V 3 bases and J 7 bases; bases outside gene matches: 13. In DNA, the CDR3 is TGCGCCAGCAGCCATCAGGGGCAGGGGGCTCTTTCTGGCTACACCTTC. It yields the protein CASSHQGQGALSGYTF.

The chain recombines TRBV12-3 or TRBV12-4 with TRBJ1-5; D is unresolved. The CDR3 consists of 13 residues. V was shortened by 6 bases and J by 3 bases, with 9 bases between the two germline ends. CDR3 sequence: CASSPRFNQPQHF. Here the CDR3 DNA reads TGTGCCAGCAGCCCTAGGTTCAATCAGCCCCAGCATTTT.

This clonotype has a handful of counts. The CDR3 nucleotides read TGCGCCAGCAGCCCTAACTACTCCAAGAGAACCCAGTACTTC. Translation: CASSPNYSKRTQYF. The chain has TRBV4-3 and TRBJ2-5; the D is unclear. The length of the CDR3 is 14 residues. Trimming removed 4 bases from V and 8 bases from J, with 17 bases in between. CDR1 is LGHNA and CDR2 is YSLEER in the germline V gene.

In its sample, this clonotype was seen a few times. The chain couples TRBV5-1 to TRBJ2-3, with TRBD2 identical over 9 bases. The germline CDR1 and CDR2 sequences are SGHRS and YFSETQ. The CDR3 contains 15 residues. The V gene end was trimmed by 5 bases and the J gene end by 2 bases; junction bases not matched to a gene: 6. CDR3 amino acids: CASRLAGDHTDTQYF. CDR3 DNA: TGCGCCAGCAGATTAGCGGGGGACCACACAGATACGCAGTATTTT. The full variable domain, completed using reference TRBV5-1 and TRBJ2-3, is KAGVTQTPRYLIKTRGQQVTLSCSPISGHRSVSWYQQTPGQGLQFLFEYFSETQRNKGNFPGRFSGRQFSNSRSEMNVSTLELGDSALYLCASRLAGDHTDTQYFGPGTRLTVL.

This clonotype occurred many times. The chain has TRBV11-2 and TRBJ2-3; D is unresolved. Between the trimmed V and J ends, which lost 0 bases and 3 bases, there was a span of 10 bases. The CDR3 contains 15 residues. Germline values: CDR1 SGHAT, CDR2 FQNNGV. This chain's CDR3 is CASSLEVSGTDTQYF. The CDR3 DNA follows: TGTGCCAGCAGCTTAGAGGTCTCTGGTACAGATACGCAGTATTTT.

This clonotype was found a few times. The gene calls are TRBV28 and TRBJ2-1; 8 nucleotides agree with TRBD1. With V trimmed by 3 bases and J by 9 bases, 4 bases remained unmatched. This CDR3 contains 13 residues. Germline V gene data show CDR1 as MDHEN and CDR2 as SYDVKM. The CDR3 region is CASSLRQGSEQFF. DNA of the CDR3: TGTGCCAGCAGTTTGCGACAGGGGTCTGAGCAGTTCTTC.

This clonotype was picked up a small number of times. The rearrangement uses TRBV7-2 and TRBJ1-2; D unclear. Deletions cut 2 bases from V and 8 bases from J, with 21 bases between. Looked up from germline, CDR1 is SGHTA and CDR2 is FQGNSA. CDR3 length equals 16 residues. The CDR3 DNA reads as TGTGCCAGCAGCTTAAATCCCGGCTCAACCAATGGCGGCTACACCTTC. It codes for CASSLNPGSTNGGYTF.

This clonotype was picked up many times. For the CDR3, the DNA is TGCGCCAGCAGCCAAGGAGGGGTGTGGGCAGGGGCCGCTTCCTACGAGCAGTACTTC. This gives the protein CASSQGGVWAGAASYEQYF. The chain combines TRBV4-1 with TRBJ2-7; D may be TRBD1 (6 bases). The germline gives CDR1 MGHRA, CDR2 YSYEKL. The V gene lost 1 base and the J gene lost 1 base, with 23 bases spanning the gap. This CDR3 spans 19 amino acids.

The chain links TRBV18 to TRBJ2-7; D gene uncertain. With 3 bases removed from V and 3 bases from J, the gap between germline ends came to 9 bases. This CDR3 spans 13 amino acids. In germline, CDR1 is KGHSH, CDR2 LQKENI. The CDR3 region is CASSPQENYEQYF. DNA of the CDR3: TGTGCCAGCTCACCCCAGGAAAACTACGAGCAGTACTTC.

The genes are TRBV6-5 and TRBJ2-3, with a tentative D call TRBD2 (5 bases). Looked up from germline, CDR1 is MNHEY and CDR2 is SVGAGI. The CDR3 is 14 amino acids. Trimming cost V 8 bases and J 0 bases, with 12 bases left between them. The DNA of the CDR3 is TGTGCCAGCGGGGTCCGGGGAAGCACAGATACGCAGTATTTT. Translation: CASGVRGSTDTQYF.

A single count supports this clonotype. The genes are TRBV28 and TRBJ2-6; D gene ambiguous. V was pared by 7 bases and J by 0 bases, with 4 bases between. The germline CDR1 and CDR2 sequences are MDHEN and SYDVKM. The CDR3 runs to 13 residues. This chain's CDR3 is CASTLSGANVLTF. DNA for the CDR3: TGTGCCAGCACCCTCTCTGGGGCCAACGTCCTGACTTTC.

The V gene is TRBV7-2, the J gene TRBJ1-2; a weak D match, TRBD1 (5 bases). Germline-derived CDR1 and CDR2 are SGHTA and FQGNSA. Trimming left V 7 bases short and J 8 bases short, with 17 bases between. This CDR3 region has 13 residues. The CDR3 nucleotides are TGTGCCAGCACCCCAGGGTGGGGCCGGGGCTACACCTTC. The encoded protein is CASTPGWGRGYTF.

This clonotype appeared a few times. The chain employs TRBV4-3 and TRBJ1-2; 7 nucleotides agree with TRBD1. V lost 1 base and J lost 8; bases outside the gene matches: 7. Looked up from germline, CDR1 is LGHNA and CDR2 is YSLEER. This CDR3 has 14 residues. CDR3 coding DNA: TGCGCCAGCAGCCAAGCTGACAGGGTGGGCGGCTACACCTTC. It codes for CASSQADRVGGYTF.

This rearrangement joins TRBV24-1 to TRBJ1-2, with 7 bases identical to TRBD1. V shed 9 bases and J 4 bases; nucleotides not matched to a gene: 13. This CDR3 is 15 amino acids long. Germline CDR1 reads KGHDR; CDR2 reads SFDVKD. As DNA, the CDR3 is TGTGCCACCCCGTTGACAGGGTGTTGTGGCTATGGCTACACCTTC. Protein product: CATPLTGCCGYGYTF.